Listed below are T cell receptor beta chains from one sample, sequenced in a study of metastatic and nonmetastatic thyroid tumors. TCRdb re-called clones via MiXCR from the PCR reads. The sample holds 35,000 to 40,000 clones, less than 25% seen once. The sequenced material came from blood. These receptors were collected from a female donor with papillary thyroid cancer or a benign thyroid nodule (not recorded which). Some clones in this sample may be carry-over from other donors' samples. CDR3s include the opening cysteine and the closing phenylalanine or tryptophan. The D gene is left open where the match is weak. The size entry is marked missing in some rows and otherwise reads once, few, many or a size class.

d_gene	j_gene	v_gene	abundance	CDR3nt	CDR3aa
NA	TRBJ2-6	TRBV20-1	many	TGCAGTGCTACCGGCGGAAATCGAACAACGAGCTCTGGGGCCAACGTCCTGACTTTC	CSATGGNRTTSSGANVLTF
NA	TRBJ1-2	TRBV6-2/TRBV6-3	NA	TGTGCCAGCAGTTACTCACGGGCCAAGGGCGCTGCACTCTGGGCCTATGGCTACACCTTC	CASSYSRAKGAALWAYGYTF
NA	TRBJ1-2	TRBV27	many	TGTGCCAGCAGTTTAGTACTTGGGGGCAGGGCAACCTATGGCTACACCTTC	CASSLVLGGRATYGYTF
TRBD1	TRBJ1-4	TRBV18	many	TGTGCCAGCTCACAGACAGGGTCTACTAATGAAAAACTGTTTTTT	CASSQTGSTNEKLFF
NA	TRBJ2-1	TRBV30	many	TGTGCCTGGAGGACAGGGGTAGGGGGGGTCAATGAGCAGTTCTTC	CAWRTGVGGVNEQFF
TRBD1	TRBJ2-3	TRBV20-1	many	TGCAGTGCTAGAGATGGGACAGGGCCAGATACGCAGTATTTT	CSARDGTGPDTQYF
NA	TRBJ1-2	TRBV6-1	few	TGTGCCAGCGAAGGGGACCGCAGGGGCTACACCTTC	CASEGDRRGYTF
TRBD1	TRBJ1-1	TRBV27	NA	TGTGCCAGCCTCATATGGAGGGGGCAGTACGCTGAATCTTTCTTT	CASLIWRGQYAESFF
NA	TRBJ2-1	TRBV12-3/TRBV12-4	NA	TGTGCCCGCAGTCGAGGGCGAGCGAGTGAGCAGTTCTTC	CARSRGRASEQFF
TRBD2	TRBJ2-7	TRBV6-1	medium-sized	TGTGCCAGCAGTGACGGACTAGCGGGAGGGCTGGGCGACGAGCAGTACTTC	CASSDGLAGGLGDEQYF
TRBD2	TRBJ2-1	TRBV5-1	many	TGCGCCAGCAGCTTGGCGTCTCTAGCGGGGGTTTCCTACAATGAGCAGTTCTTC	CASSLASLAGVSYNEQFF
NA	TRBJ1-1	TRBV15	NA	TGTGCCACCAACGAAAGGGGAGACACTGAAGCTTTCTTT	CATNERGDTEAFF
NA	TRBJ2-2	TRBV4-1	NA	TGCGCCATCAGCCGCCATAGCGGTAACACCGGGGAGCTGTTTTTT	CAISRHSGNTGELFF
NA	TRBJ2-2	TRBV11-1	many	TGTGCTAGCAGCTTATACGGGGACATAAACACCGGGGAGCTGTTTTTT	CASSLYGDINTGELFF
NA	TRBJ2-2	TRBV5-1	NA	TGCGCCAGCAGCTTGGTGTGGCCCCTCGCTAACACCGGGGAGCTGTTTTTT	CASSLVWPLANTGELFF
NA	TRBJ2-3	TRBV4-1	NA	TGCGCCAGCGGACGAGGGACCGATGCTGATACGCAGTATTTT	CASGRGTDADTQYF
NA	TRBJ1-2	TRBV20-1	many	TGCAGTGCTAGTCCCGGGACATCTGAGAATAGTGGCTACACCTTC	CSASPGTSENSGYTF
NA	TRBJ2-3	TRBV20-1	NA	TGCAGTTCTAGACTCGGGACTGGCACAGATACGCAGTATTTT	CSSRLGTGTDTQYF
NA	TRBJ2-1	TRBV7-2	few	TGTGCCAGCAGCTTAGTCGGGAATGAGCAGTTCTTC	CASSLVGNEQFF
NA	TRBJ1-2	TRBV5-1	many	TGCGCCAGCAGCTTGGGGAAGGTGGGGGAGCAGGGCTACACCTTC	CASSLGKVGEQGYTF
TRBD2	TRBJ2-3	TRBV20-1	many	TGCAGTGCTTCTCACCGAGGGAGCGGGGGCACAGATACGCAGTATTTT	CSASHRGSGGTDTQYF
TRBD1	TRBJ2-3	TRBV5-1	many	TGCGCCAGCAGCGCCACGACAGGGGCAGATACGCAGTATTTT	CASSATTGADTQYF
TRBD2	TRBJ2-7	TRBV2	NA	TGTGCCAGCAGCGATGACAGCGGGAGTTCATACGAGCAGTACTTC	CASSDDSGSSYEQYF
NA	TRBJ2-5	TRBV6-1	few	TGTGCCAGCAGTGGAGCAGGGTGGGAGACCCAGTACTTC	CASSGAGWETQYF
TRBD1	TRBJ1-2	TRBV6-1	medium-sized	TGTGCCAGCAGTGACCCAAAGGACAGGGGATCCGGCTACACCTTC	CASSDPKDRGSGYTF
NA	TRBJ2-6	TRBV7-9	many	TGTGCCAGCAGCGACAGGGGGGCCAACGTCCTGACTTTC	CASSDRGANVLTF
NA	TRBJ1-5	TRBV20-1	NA	TGCAGTGCTAGACAGGGAGGTCAGCCCCAGCATTTT	CSARQGGQPQHF
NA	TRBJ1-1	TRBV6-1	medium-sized	TGTGCCAGCACCCTGTGGGCAGCACAGAACACTGAAGCTTTCTTT	CASTLWAAQNTEAFF
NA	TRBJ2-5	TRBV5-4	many	TGTGCCAGCAGCTTAGCAGGAGGAGAGACCCAGTACTTC	CASSLAGGETQYF
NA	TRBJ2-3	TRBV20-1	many	TGCAGCGCTAGGGCCCTTAATACGCAGTATTTT	CSARALNTQYF
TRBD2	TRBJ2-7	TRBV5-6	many	TGTGCCAGCAGCCGAGGGACTAGCGGGACTAAAATCTCCTACGAGCAGTACTTC	CASSRGTSGTKISYEQYF
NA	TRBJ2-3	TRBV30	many	TGTGCCTGGTCGGAAGATACGCAGTATTTT	CAWSEDTQYF
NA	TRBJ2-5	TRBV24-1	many	TGTGCCACCAGTGACCAGCTAGCTTGGTACTTC	CATSDQLAWYF
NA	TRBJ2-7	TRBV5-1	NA	TGCGCCAGCAGCTTGGGGGTAGGGTTCGGCTCCTACGAGCAGTACTTC	CASSLGVGFGSYEQYF
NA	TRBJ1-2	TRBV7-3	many	TGTGCCAGCAGCTTACATCAGGGGAGTGATGGCTACACCTTC	CASSLHQGSDGYTF
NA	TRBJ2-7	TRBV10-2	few	TGCGCCAGTAGCAGGACCGGGTTCGACGAGCAGTACTTC	CASSRTGFDEQYF
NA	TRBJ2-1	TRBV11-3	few	TGTGCCAGCCGGGCAGGGGTAAATGAGCAGTTCTTC	CASRAGVNEQFF
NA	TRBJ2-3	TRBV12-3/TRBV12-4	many	TGTGCCAGCAGTTCCCCCGGGACCGCAGATAGGGAGTATTTT	CASSSPGTADREYF
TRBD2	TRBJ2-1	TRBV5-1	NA	TGCGCCAGCAGCTTGGGACTAGCGGGGGTCTATGAGCAGTTCTTC	CASSLGLAGVYEQFF
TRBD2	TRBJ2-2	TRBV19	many	TGTGCCAGTAGGGAACTAGCGGGAATCACCGGGGAGCTGTTTTTT	CASRELAGITGELFF
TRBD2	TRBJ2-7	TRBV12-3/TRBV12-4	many	TGTGCCAGCAGTCCGACTAGCGGGAGAGGTACCGAGCAGTACTTC	CASSPTSGRGTEQYF
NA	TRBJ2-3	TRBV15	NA	TGTGCCACCAGCAGAGTGGGGGGAGTCACAGATACGCAGTATTTT	CATSRVGGVTDTQYF
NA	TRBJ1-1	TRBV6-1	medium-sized	TGTGCCAGCATGAGGACAGAAAACACTGAAGCTTTCTTT	CASMRTENTEAFF
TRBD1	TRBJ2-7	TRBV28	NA	TGTGCCAGCAGAACAGGGGGCACCTCTTACGAGCAGTACTTC	CASRTGGTSYEQYF
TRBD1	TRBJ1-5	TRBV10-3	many	TGTGCCATCGGACAGGGCGAACAGCCCCAGCATTTT	CAIGQGEQPQHF
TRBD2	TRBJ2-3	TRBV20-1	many	TGCAGTGCTAGGAGGACTAGTGATACGCAGTATTTT	CSARRTSDTQYF
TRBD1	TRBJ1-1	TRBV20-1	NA	TGCAGTGCTAGACAGGGGGACACTGAAGCTTTCTTT	CSARQGDTEAFF
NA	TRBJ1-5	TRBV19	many	TGTGCCAGTAGCATGAGACCAGGCGGCCCCCAGCCCCAGCATTTT	CASSMRPGGPQPQHF
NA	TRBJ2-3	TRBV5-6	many	TGTGCCAGCAGCTTTATGAGGACAGATACGCAGTATTTT	CASSFMRTDTQYF